The clone carrying this T cell receptor (beta chain) was counted only a few times. Trimming cost V 4 bases and J 8 bases; bases outside gene matches: 10. This CDR3 region has 15 residues. Germline V CDR1 and CDR2: SGHRS, YFSETQ. TCRdb re-called the RT-PCR reads through MiXCR, storing one row per CDR3 protein. The sample holds more than 600,000 distinct CDR3 sequences, 14% seen once. Material for sequencing was memory CD4+ T cells from blood. The chain has TRBV5-1 and TRBJ2-1, with 9 nucleotides matching TRBD1. This clonotype was obtained from a female donor in good health, serving as a healthy control. CDR3: CASSRRLTGGYEQFF. The CDR3 coding sequence is TGCGCCAGCAGCCGGAGGTTGACAGGGGGGTATGAGCAGTTCTTC.